This T cell receptor beta chain is drawn from a study of blood T cell repertoires in COVID-19. CDR3 length equals 13 residues. Germline values: CDR1 MDHEN, CDR2 SYDVKM. V shed 6 bases and J shed 6 bases, with 12 bases lying between them. Authors' data handling: The authors estimated nucleated cell counts from reference gene primer amplification. The method was immunoSEQ multiplex PCR; TCRdb's version includes in-frame clones alone and lacks a portion of them. That table gives V, J and clone size, and the DNA gave D and trimming. This sample has around 180,000 clones, with 85% to 90% found just once. The rearrangement uses TRBV28 and TRBJ2-1; D may be TRBD2 (5 bases). Sequencing was performed on peripheral blood. The receptor's source is a woman aged 25 to 45 with active or convalescent COVID-19. Here the CDR3 reads CASRWTSSNEQFF. The DNA of the CDR3 is TGTGCCAGCAGGTGGACTTCGAGCAATGAGCAGTTCTTC.